This entry features one T cell receptor beta chain sequence. This sample stems from a study of blood T cell repertoires in COVID-19. The overall study: Sources were T cells, B-cell-depleted T cells, or PBMCs; the material itself was cDNA or gDNA.

Generated by immunoSEQ multiplex PCR, the TCRdb table keeps only in-frame clones and is missing some. The sample includes approximately 250,000 clones, around 82% of them seen just once. Germline loops: CDR1 SGHAT, CDR2 FQNNGV. After removal of 0 bases from V and 5 bases from J, the junction contained 10 bases not matched to a gene. This CDR3 is 17 amino acids long. The genes are TRBV11-2 and TRBJ2-5; TRBD2 aligns across 9 bases. Sequenced sample: peripheral blood. The clonotype was recovered from a human donor in a cohort sampled during active COVID-19. The CDR3 sequence: CASSLDWEAGGGETQYF. CDR3 DNA sequence: TGTGCCAGCAGCTTAGATTGGGAAGCGGGAGGTGGGGAGACCCAGTACTTC.